This is a list of T cell receptor beta chains from one sample in a study of cytomegalovirus exposure and HLA in healthy donors. Data came from immunoSEQ multiplex PCR; TCRdb stores just in-frame clones and leaves some out. The sample carries 130,000 to 150,000 clones, 60% to 85% recorded once. The sequenced sample was PBMCs. Receptor source: a man between 40 and 49 years old in good health and CMV-seropositive. Each CDR3 is given with its conserved first and last residue. A D gene is named only where the DNA matches it firmly. The size entry is marked missing in some rows and otherwise reads once, few, many or a size class.

CDR3nt: TGTGCCAGCAGTATACCGGGACAGGGGAATGAAAAACTGTTTTTT
CDR3aa: CASSIPGQGNEKLFF
j_gene: TRBJ1-4
d_gene: TRBD1
abundance: NA
v_gene: TRBV6-5

CDR3nt: TGTGCCACCAGCAGAGATGGAGGGAACTATGGCTACACCTTC
CDR3aa: CATSRDGGNYGYTF
j_gene: TRBJ1-2
d_gene: NA
abundance: NA
v_gene: TRBV15

CDR3nt: TGTGCCAGCAGCTTCCTAGGCACTGAAGCTTTCTTT
CDR3aa: CASSFLGTEAFF
j_gene: TRBJ1-1
d_gene: NA
abundance: once
v_gene: TRBV5-8

CDR3nt: TGTGCCTGGAATTCGGCGCTCGGGGGGACCATATATTTT
CDR3aa: CAWNSALGGTIYF
j_gene: TRBJ1-3
d_gene: NA
abundance: NA
v_gene: TRBV30

CDR3nt: TGTGCCAGTAACGATCGGGATCGGGTTCACCCCCGCGATGGCTACACCTTC
CDR3aa: CASNDRDRVHPRDGYTF
j_gene: TRBJ1-2
d_gene: NA
abundance: NA
v_gene: TRBV19

CDR3nt: TGTGCCACCAGCAGAGATCCTGGACATCGCTCCTACGAGCAGTACTTC
CDR3aa: CATSRDPGHRSYEQYF
j_gene: TRBJ2-7
d_gene: NA
abundance: NA
v_gene: TRBV15

CDR3nt: TGTGCCAGCAGCGCGGGACAGGAATACAATGAGCAGTTCTTC
CDR3aa: CASSAGQEYNEQFF
j_gene: TRBJ2-1
d_gene: TRBD1
abundance: few
v_gene: TRBV5-8

CDR3nt: TGTGCCAGCAGCTTAGAGGGGGCTTCGGACACTGAAGCTTTCTTT
CDR3aa: CASSLEGASDTEAFF
j_gene: TRBJ1-1
d_gene: TRBD1
abundance: NA
v_gene: TRBV7-2

CDR3nt: TGTGCCAGCAGCGTAGGGCAGGGAACGACAGATACGCAGTATTTT
CDR3aa: CASSVGQGTTDTQYF
j_gene: TRBJ2-3
d_gene: NA
abundance: NA
v_gene: TRBV9

CDR3nt: TGTGCCAGCAGCGTAGAGAGGGACAGCTCTGGGGCCAACGTCCTGACTTTC
CDR3aa: CASSVERDSSGANVLTF
j_gene: TRBJ2-6
d_gene: TRBD1
abundance: NA
v_gene: TRBV9

CDR3nt: TGTGCCAGCAGTGCCGGGACAGGGGTTAGCAATCAGCCCCAGCATTTT
CDR3aa: CASSAGTGVSNQPQHF
j_gene: TRBJ1-5
d_gene: TRBD1
abundance: once
v_gene: TRBV6-1

CDR3nt: TGTGCCAGTAGTATAGGACAGGGCTACAGCAATCAGCCCCAGCATTTT
CDR3aa: CASSIGQGYSNQPQHF
j_gene: TRBJ1-5
d_gene: TRBD1
abundance: NA
v_gene: TRBV19

CDR3nt: TGTGCCAGCTCGGAGTGGAGCACAGATACGCAGTATTTT
CDR3aa: CASSEWSTDTQYF
j_gene: TRBJ2-3
d_gene: NA
abundance: NA
v_gene: TRBV18

CDR3nt: TGTGCCAGCAGTTTAATTGAGGGCTCCTACGAGCAGTACTTC
CDR3aa: CASSLIEGSYEQYF
j_gene: TRBJ2-7
d_gene: NA
abundance: few
v_gene: TRBV6-5

CDR3nt: TGTGCCAGCAAGGGTAGCGGCACAGATACGCAGTATTTT
CDR3aa: CASKGSGTDTQYF
j_gene: TRBJ2-3
d_gene: NA
abundance: once
v_gene: TRBV6-4

CDR3nt: TGCGCCAGCAGCTACCGGACTAGCGGGAGGGACAATGAGCAGTTCTTC
CDR3aa: CASSYRTSGRDNEQFF
j_gene: TRBJ2-1
d_gene: TRBD2
abundance: few
v_gene: TRBV5-1

CDR3nt: TGTGCCAGCAGTTTCCTGGGACAGGGCACTTACAATGAGCAGTTCTTC
CDR3aa: CASSFLGQGTYNEQFF
j_gene: TRBJ2-1
d_gene: TRBD1
abundance: NA
v_gene: TRBV28

CDR3nt: TGTGCCAGCAGCTTAGGGCGGGAAGCATCAAGAGATACGCAGTATTTT
CDR3aa: CASSLGREASRDTQYF
j_gene: TRBJ2-3
d_gene: NA
abundance: NA
v_gene: TRBV7-9

CDR3nt: TGTGCCAGCAGCTATGGAACGTTACAGGGGCAGCCCCAGCATTTT
CDR3aa: CASSYGTLQGQPQHF
j_gene: TRBJ1-5
d_gene: TRBD1
abundance: once
v_gene: TRBV5-8

CDR3nt: TGCGCCAGCAGCCAAGACAGGTTCTACGAGCAGTACTTC
CDR3aa: CASSQDRFYEQYF
j_gene: TRBJ2-7
d_gene: NA
abundance: NA
v_gene: TRBV4-3

CDR3nt: TGTGCCAGCGCTAGCGGGAGCACAGATACGCAGTATTTT
CDR3aa: CASASGSTDTQYF
j_gene: TRBJ2-3
d_gene: TRBD2
abundance: NA
v_gene: TRBV7-3

CDR3nt: TGTGCCAGCAGTGACTCCAACCCCTCCTACGAGCAGTACTTC
CDR3aa: CASSDSNPSYEQYF
j_gene: TRBJ2-7
d_gene: NA
abundance: NA
v_gene: TRBV28

CDR3nt: TGTGCCAGCAGCGTAGCAGTCGGGAAGGGAGAGACCCAGTACTTC
CDR3aa: CASSVAVGKGETQYF
j_gene: TRBJ2-5
d_gene: NA
abundance: NA
v_gene: TRBV9

CDR3nt: TGTTCCAGCAGTCTTACTCGAAACTATGGCTACACCTTC
CDR3aa: CSSSLTRNYGYTF
j_gene: TRBJ1-2
d_gene: NA
abundance: NA
v_gene: TRBV7-9

CDR3nt: TGTGCCCGCGGACAGCTCCGCGGAAACACCATATATTTT
CDR3aa: CARGQLRGNTIYF
j_gene: TRBJ1-3
d_gene: NA
abundance: few
v_gene: TRBV30

CDR3nt: TGTGCCACCAGGGTTCAGGGACAGGGGGGTCAGCCCCAGCATTTT
CDR3aa: CATRVQGQGGQPQHF
j_gene: TRBJ1-5
d_gene: TRBD1
abundance: once
v_gene: TRBV15

CDR3nt: TGTGCCAGTAGACCAGGACAGACCAATCAGCCCCAGCATTTT
CDR3aa: CASRPGQTNQPQHF
j_gene: TRBJ1-5
d_gene: NA
abundance: NA
v_gene: TRBV19

CDR3nt: TGTGCCAGCAGCTTCGGGTCGGGAGGGCCCGGCGGGGAGCTGTTTTTT
CDR3aa: CASSFGSGGPGGELFF
j_gene: TRBJ2-2
d_gene: TRBD2
abundance: NA
v_gene: TRBV7-9

CDR3nt: TGTGCCAGCACTTTGGAGTACAATGAGCAGTTCTTC
CDR3aa: CASTLEYNEQFF
j_gene: TRBJ2-1
d_gene: NA
abundance: NA
v_gene: TRBV6-1

CDR3nt: TGCGCCAGCAGAGAGATGACAGCCTACGAGCAGTACTTC
CDR3aa: CASREMTAYEQYF
j_gene: TRBJ2-7
d_gene: NA
abundance: NA
v_gene: TRBV10-1

CDR3nt: TGTGCTAGTGGTTTCCCCAACCCTCCATTACAAGCGGGAGTTCCCGACGAGCAGTACTTC
CDR3aa: CASGFPNPPLQAGVPDEQYF
j_gene: TRBJ2-7
d_gene: TRBD2
abundance: NA
v_gene: TRBV12-5